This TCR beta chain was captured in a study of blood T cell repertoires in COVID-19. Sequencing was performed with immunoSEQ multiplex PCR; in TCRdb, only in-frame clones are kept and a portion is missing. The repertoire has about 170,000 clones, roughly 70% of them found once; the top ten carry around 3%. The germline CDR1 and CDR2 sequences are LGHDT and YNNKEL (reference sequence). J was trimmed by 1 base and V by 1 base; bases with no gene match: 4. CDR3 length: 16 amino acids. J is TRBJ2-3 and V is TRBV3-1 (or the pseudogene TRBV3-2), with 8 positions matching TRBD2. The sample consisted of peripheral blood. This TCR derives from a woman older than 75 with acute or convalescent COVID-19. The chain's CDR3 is CASSQVPGGGTDTQYF. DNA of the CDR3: TGTGCCAGCAGCCAAGTCCCCGGGGGGGGCACAGATACGCAGTATTTT.